This T cell receptor beta chain was profiled in a study of T cell responses to AZD1222 COVID-19 vaccine. With respect to this clone: Its specificity is not known.

Trimming at V came to 5 bases and at J to 3 bases, leaving 4 bases not matched to a gene. CDR1 is KGHSH and CDR2 is LQKENI in the germline V gene. The CDR3 is made up of 14 amino acids. General study points: All repertoire sampling was performed exclusively after the peak T cell response. Only five to seven AZD1222 recipients tested seropositive at baseline. Most donors were white British, females outnumbered males, and clonal diversity was possibly underestimated.

Libraries were prepared by immunoSEQ multiplex PCR; TCRdb keeps only in-frame clonotypes and omits some of them. The sample lists about 150,000 clones; 75% to 95% were seen once. The sequenced sample was peripheral blood, obtained on day 0 of AZD1222 vaccination. The receptor comes from an adult in good health. The chain carries TRBV18 and TRBJ2-1; 7 nucleotides agree with TRBD1. CDR3 residues: CASSAQGIYNEQFF. Here the CDR3 DNA reads TGTGCCAGCTCAGCACAGGGGATCTACAATGAGCAGTTCTTC.